This TCR beta chain was recovered during a study of identical twins. The table lists this clonotype with a few counts. Its antigen is still unknown. Study-wide results and caveats: The more abundant beta clonotypes in cord blood had fewer insertions, and memory repertoires did not show this. Within twin pairs, the out-of-frame alpha sequences they shared showed excess low generation probability. Cross-sectional statistical analysis, not tracking of the same donors, underpinned the conclusions.

TCRdb reprocessed the 5' RACE reads with MiXCR, giving one entry per CDR3 protein. The sample carries around 340,000 distinct CDR3 sequences, 9% to 10% recorded once. Sequenced sample: naive T cells sorted from blood. This receptor was obtained from a woman between 45 and 65 years old in good health.

CDR3 in DNA: TGTGCCAGCAGTTACTCGACTAGCGGGAGTGGACCAACCTACAATGAGCAGTTCTTC. Amino acid sequence: CASSYSTSGSGPTYNEQFF. The rearrangement uses TRBV6-2 or TRBV6-3 and TRBJ2-1; 12 positions match TRBD2. This CDR3 is built from 19 residues. Germline V lookup: CDR1 MNHEY, CDR2 SVGEGT. V trimming: 0 bases; J trimming: 2 bases; junction bases outside the gene matches: 8.